This entry lists 24 T cell receptor beta chains sequenced from one sample in a study of T-cell reconstitution after alpha-beta-depleted transplantation in children. The TCRbeta library was prepared with unique molecular identifiers. TCRdb re-called the PCR reads with MiXCR, one entry per CDR3 protein. The repertoire has hundreds of thousands of distinct CDR3 sequences, about 15% of them found once; the top ten carry roughly 4.8%. The sequenced sample was PBMCs, mostly from graft donor cells, obtained 360 days after TCRalphabeta/CD19-depleted stem cell transplant. These receptors all come from a male patient under 18 who had a stem cell transplant for acute lymphoblastic leukemia, so the T cells may come from the graft donor.

This chain joins TRBV4-2 and TRBJ2-1; D uncertain. Trimming left V 4 bases short and J 7 bases short, with 17 bases between. The CDR3 loop spans 15 amino acids. Germline CDR1 reads LGHNA; CDR2 reads YNFKEQ. This CDR3 reads CASSPLTTVPNEQFF. The DNA for the CDR3 is TGTGCCAGCAGCCCACTGACGACTGTACCTAATGAGCAGTTCTTC.

There are a few counts of this clonotype. The rearrangement joins TRBV5-1 to TRBJ2-7, with 7 bases aligning to TRBD1. Germline V lookup: CDR1 SGHRS, CDR2 YFSETQ. The ends lost 2 bases at V and 5 bases at J; junction bases unmatched: 4. The CDR3 length is 13 residues. The CDR3 loop reads CASSFDRVDEQYF. The CDR3 nucleotides read TGCGCCAGCAGCTTCGACAGGGTAGACGAGCAGTACTTC.

The chain has TRBV5-1 and TRBJ2-3; a weak D match, TRBD2 (6 bases). Germline V gives CDR1 SGHRS, CDR2 YFSETQ. This CDR3 is 13 amino acids long. Trimming removed 4 bases from V and 3 bases from J, with 9 bases in between. In DNA form, the CDR3 reads TGCGCCAGCAGCCATGGGAGGACAGATACGCAGTATTTT. It specifies CASSHGRTDTQYF.

This clonotype turned up a few times. The CDR3 coding sequence is TGTGCCAGCAGCGGACAGGGACGCATCAATGAGCAGTTCTTC. Translation: CASSGQGRINEQFF. V gene TRBV6-2 or TRBV6-3 combines with J gene TRBJ2-1; 8 bases agree with TRBD1. Trimming removed 6 bases from V and 6 bases from J; junction bases left unmatched: 7. Germline loops: CDR1 MNHEY, CDR2 SVGEGT. This CDR3 is 14 amino acids long.

This rearrangement joins TRBV18 to TRBJ2-3, with 8 bases fitting TRBD2. The V gene end was trimmed by 5 bases and the J gene end by 9 bases; junction bases not matched to a gene: 10. The V gene's germline CDR1 is KGHSH and CDR2 LQKENI. CDR3 length equals 14 residues. DNA of the CDR3: TGTGCCAGCTCAAGAGCGGGAGCGGACGGGACGCAGTATTTT. This encodes CASSRAGADGTQYF.

The chain recombines TRBV20-1 with TRBJ2-7; D unclear. The V gene lost 3 bases and the J gene lost 3 bases, with 6 bases spanning the gap. Germline CDR1 and CDR2: DFQATT and SNEGSKA (reference sequence). The CDR3 is 11 amino acids. The CDR3 DNA is TGCAGTGCTAGTTTTGACTACGAGCAGTACTTC. This encodes CSASFDYEQYF.

CDR3 loop: CATSDLPTDNEQFF. In DNA, the CDR3 is TGTGCCACCAGTGATTTGCCCACGGACAATGAGCAGTTCTTC. The gene calls are TRBV24-1 and TRBJ2-1; D is undetermined. V was clipped by 0 bases and J by 5 bases, with 7 bases between them. Germline V gives CDR1 KGHDR, CDR2 SFDVKD. The CDR3 has 14 amino acids.

The rearrangement links TRBV4-2 to TRBJ2-7; the match to TRBD1 covers 10 bases. The junction had 11 bases not matched to a gene; V was cut back by 8 bases and J by 4 bases. CDR1 LGHNA and CDR2 YNFKEQ come from the germline V gene. CDR3 length: 15 residues. The DNA of the CDR3 is TGTGCCAGCCAAGCCCCGGGACAGGGGCAGTACGAGCAGTACTTC. The encoded protein is CASQAPGQGQYEQYF.

The chain combines TRBV7-9 with TRBJ2-1, with TRBD1 identical over 7 bases. The length of the CDR3 is 17 residues. Per the germline V gene, CDR1 is SEHNR and CDR2 is FQNEAQ (reference sequence). V dropped 5 bases and J dropped 5; count of bases not matched to a gene: 15. The CDR3 reads CASSLGQLPWAHNEQFF. CDR3 coding DNA: TGTGCCAGCAGCCTGGGACAGCTGCCCTGGGCCCACAATGAGCAGTTCTTC.

The table lists this clonotype with a few counts. The rearrangement links TRBV7-2 to TRBJ2-5, with D possibly TRBD2 on 6 matching bases. The CDR3 is made up of 16 amino acids. V lost 1 base to trimming and J lost 0 bases, with 12 bases between them. CDR1 is SGHTA, CDR2 FQGNSA, per germline. The CDR3 region has the DNA TGTGCCAGCAGCTTAGAGGTGGGAGGCTACCAAGAGACCCAGTACTTC. Encoded protein: CASSLEVGGYQETQYF.

The rearrangement uses TRBV13 and TRBJ2-3, with 8 bases matching TRBD1. With V trimmed by 5 bases and J by 2 bases, 9 bases remained unmatched. The length of the CDR3 is 16 residues. Germline V gene data show CDR1 as PRHDT and CDR2 as FYEKMQ (reference sequence). CDR3 protein: CASSPRDRSYTDTQYF. The DNA for the CDR3 is TGTGCCAGCAGCCCTCGGGACAGGTCCTACACAGATACGCAGTATTTT.

V and J are TRBV20-1 and TRBJ1-2; the D is unclear. Trimming left V 8 bases short and J 4 bases short, with 29 bases between. Germline assignment: CDR1 DFQATT and CDR2 SNEGSKA (reference sequence). The CDR3 has 17 amino acids. This CDR3 reads CSLDSGLGVKSSYGYTF. CDR3 DNA sequence: TGCAGTCTCGACTCCGGGCTTGGGGTTAAGTCTAGCTATGGCTACACCTTC.

The J gene is TRBJ2-1, the V gene TRBV5-1; D tentatively fits TRBD1 or TRBD2 (5 bases each). This CDR3 contains 14 residues. Germline CDR1 SGHRS, CDR2 YFSETQ. V was cut by 6 bases and J by 6 bases, with 16 bases left in between. The CDR3 reads CASIGASRGNEQFF. The CDR3 DNA reads as TGCGCCAGCATCGGGGCTAGTCGGGGCAATGAGCAGTTCTTC.

This clonotype appeared a few times. The chain uses TRBV7-8 and TRBJ2-5; D is uncertain. This CDR3 comprises 15 residues. From germline, CDR1 is SGHVS and CDR2 FQNEAQ. V lost 7 bases and J 5 bases, leaving 20 bases between the germline ends. The CDR3 loop is CASNFRPVGLETQYF. CDR3 sequence (DNA): TGTGCCAGCAACTTCCGCCCAGTAGGGTTGGAGACCCAGTACTTC.

The chain is built from TRBV5-5 and TRBJ2-7, with D perhaps given as TRBD1 or TRBD2 (5 bases each). With 0 bases removed from V and 3 bases from J, the gap between germline ends came to 13 bases. The CDR3 extends over 15 amino acids. The germline V gene has CDR1 SGHKS and CDR2 YYEKEE (reference sequence). The CDR3 nucleotides read TGTGCCAGCAGCTTGGAGGGGAGTAGTTTCTACGAGCAGTACTTC. This translates into CASSLEGSSFYEQYF.

The genes are TRBV4-1 and TRBJ2-2; 10 bases agree with TRBD1. Trimming at V came to 3 bases and at J to 6 bases, leaving 7 bases not matched to a gene. The CDR3 sequence is 16 residues long. Germline V lookup: CDR1 MGHRA, CDR2 YSYEKL. DNA for the CDR3: TGCGCCAGCAGCCAGGTGGGACAGGGGCGACCCGGGGAGCTGTTTTTT. This gives the protein CASSQVGQGRPGELFF.

This clonotype was counted only a few times. The chain carries TRBV2 and TRBJ2-1, with 8 bases aligning to TRBD2. The germline gives CDR1 SNHLY, CDR2 FYNNEI. There are 18 residues in the CDR3. V dropped 6 bases and J dropped 1; count of bases not matched to a gene: 14. The CDR3 is CASRPYRERETSYNEQFF. The CDR3 DNA is TGTGCCAGCAGACCTTACAGAGAGCGGGAGACGTCCTACAATGAGCAGTTCTTC. The variable domain in full, with the rest retrieved from reference TRBV2 and TRBJ2-1, is EPEVTQTPSHQVTQMGQEVILRCVPISNHLYFYWYRQILGQKVEFLVSFYNNEISEKSEIFDDQFSVERPDGSNFTLKIRSTKLEDSAMYFCASRPYRERETSYNEQFFGPGTRLTVL.

There are a few counts of this clonotype. This sequence joins TRBV20-1 and TRBJ2-7, with 7 positions matching TRBD2. V gave up 3 bases and J gave up 5 bases; unmatched junction bases: 16. This CDR3 is 16 amino acids long. Germline assignment: CDR1 DFQATT and CDR2 SNEGSKA (reference sequence). The CDR3 sequence is CSARSATSRIIHEQYF. CDR3 nucleotides: TGCAGTGCTAGGTCGGCGACTAGCCGTATCATTCACGAGCAGTACTTC.

This clonotype was recorded a few times. The chain couples TRBV10-3 to TRBJ2-1; D perhaps matches TRBD2 (5 bases). Germline CDR1 is ENHRY and CDR2 is SYGVKD. The V gene lost 7 bases and the J gene lost 4 bases, with 17 bases spanning the gap. The CDR3 covers 15 residues. The CDR3 DNA reads TGTGCCATCAAGGCGCGGCTAGCTGGTTACAATGAGCAGTTCTTC. It codes for CAIKARLAGYNEQFF.

This clonotype was observed at least ten times. The gene calls are TRBV19 and TRBJ2-1; weak D call: TRBD1 (6 bases). V was clipped by 1 base and J by 7 bases, with 14 bases between them. In germline, CDR1 is LNHDA, CDR2 SQIVND (reference sequence). CDR3 length: 15 amino acids. The CDR3 coding sequence is TGTGCCAGTAGTATAGTCGGTGGGGGCCCAAATGAGCAGTTCTTC. This gives the protein CASSIVGGGPNEQFF.

The J gene is TRBJ2-5, the V gene TRBV5-1; 8 bases are a match to TRBD2. Germline CDR1 SGHRS, CDR2 YFSETQ. The CDR3 totals 15 residues. The ends lost 0 bases at V and 4 bases at J; junction bases unmatched: 5. The CDR3 sequence is CASSLVGRAGETQYF. Here the CDR3 DNA reads TGCGCCAGCAGCTTGGTCGGGAGGGCCGGAGAGACCCAGTACTTC.

This clonotype was picked up many times. V usage is TRBV5-5 and J usage is TRBJ1-1, with 7 bases that match TRBD1. J was trimmed by 1 base and V by 3 bases; bases with no gene match: 3. Germline V gene lookup returns CDR1 SGHKS and CDR2 YYEKEE (reference sequence). The CDR3 length is 14 residues. CDR3 residues: CASSSWTGNTEAFF. CDR3 sequence (DNA): TGTGCCAGCAGCTCATGGACAGGGAACACTGAAGCTTTCTTT.

The chain uses TRBV18 and TRBJ2-3; TRBD1 might be the D (6 bases). Trimming stripped 2 bases from V and 2 bases from J, with 17 bases between. The CDR3 loop spans 17 amino acids. Germline V gene data show CDR1 as KGHSH and CDR2 as LQKENI. DNA of the CDR3: TGTGCCAGCTCACCAAGGACGGGACACATAGACACAGATACGCAGTATTTT. Its protein product is CASSPRTGHIDTDTQYF.

This clonotype was detected many times. A read error may account for a junction end that differs from germline. The chain couples TRBV2 to TRBJ1-5; possible D gene TRBD1, 6 bases. Germline values: CDR1 SNHLY, CDR2 FYNNEI. The CDR3 length is 10 residues. The CDR3 loop is CASSGRDTLF. CDR3 nucleotide sequence: TGTGCCAGCAGTGGCAGGGACACCCTTTTT.